Listed here is a single TCR beta chain. The antigen is undetermined. Sequencing relied on a cDNA template that was reverse transcribed from extracted RNA. Clones were sequenced by immunoSEQ multiplex PCR, and TCRdb holds only the in-frame ones, with some missing. The data show 95,000 to 100,000 clones, approximately 60% seen once. The data derive from a study of CD8+ T cells in alopecia areata. Background on the study: Among treated patients, oral tofacitinib was administered at 5 to 10 mg twice daily. The SALT score measured affected scalp surface percentage in treated patients. Findings and limits, study-wide: Tofacitinib significantly decreased scalp clonality and expanded CD8+ clones among top 100.

The sample's treatment: oral pan-JAK inhibitor, 5-10 mg twice daily. Germline V gene sequence: CDR1 LNHNV, CDR2 YYDKDF (reference sequence). The CDR3 loop spans 12 amino acids. V was shortened by 9 bases and J by 0 bases, with 8 bases between the two germline ends. Sequences were derived from CD8+ T cells sorted from blood, sampled at week 4, from a patient treated with tofacitinib. This rearrangement joins TRBV15 to TRBJ2-5; D remains ambiguous. The clonotype comes from a human donor with alopecia areata. This chain's CDR3 is CATRGDQETQYF. The CDR3 DNA reads TGTGCCACTCGTGGGGACCAAGAGACCCAGTACTTC.